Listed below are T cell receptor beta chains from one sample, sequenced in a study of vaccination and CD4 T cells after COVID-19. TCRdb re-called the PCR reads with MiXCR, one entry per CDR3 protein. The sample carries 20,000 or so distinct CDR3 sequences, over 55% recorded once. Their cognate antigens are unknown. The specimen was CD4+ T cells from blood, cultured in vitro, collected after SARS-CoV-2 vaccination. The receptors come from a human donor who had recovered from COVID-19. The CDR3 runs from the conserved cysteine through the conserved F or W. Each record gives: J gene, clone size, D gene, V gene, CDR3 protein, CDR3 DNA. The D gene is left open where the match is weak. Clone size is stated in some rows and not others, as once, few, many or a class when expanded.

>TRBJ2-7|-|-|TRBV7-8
CASSLVLSKLRNYEQYF
TGTGCCAGCAGCTTAGTTCTCTCGAAGCTAAGGAACTACGAGCAGTACTTC
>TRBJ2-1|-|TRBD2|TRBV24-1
CATSERTSGRFYEQFF
TGTGCCACCAGTGAACGGACTAGCGGGAGGTTCTATGAGCAGTTCTTC
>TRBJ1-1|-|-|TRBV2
CASRLARGTEAFF
TGTGCCAGCAGGCTCGCTCGGGGCACTGAAGCTTTCTTT
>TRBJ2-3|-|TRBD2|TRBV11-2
CASSPGTSGSGTQYF
TGTGCCAGCAGCCCCGGGACTAGCGGTTCGGGTACGCAGTATTTT
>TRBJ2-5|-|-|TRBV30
CAWSLNGGAETQYF
TGTGCCTGGAGTCTCAACGGGGGTGCAGAGACCCAGTACTTC
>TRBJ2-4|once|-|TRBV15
CATSRESGVIGPKNIQYF
TGTGCCACCAGCAGAGAGTCAGGGGTAATAGGGCCCAAAAACATTCAGTACTTC
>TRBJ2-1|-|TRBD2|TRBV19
CASSIGTSFWEQFF
TGTGCCAGTAGTATCGGGACTAGCTTCTGGGAGCAGTTCTTC
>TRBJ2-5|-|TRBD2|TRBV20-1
CSAQLTSGSTETQYF
TGCAGTGCTCAGCTCACTAGCGGGAGTACGGAGACCCAGTACTTC
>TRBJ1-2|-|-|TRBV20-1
CSARVGRLRNYGYTF
TGCAGTGCTAGAGTCGGGCGACTAAGAAACTATGGCTACACCTTC
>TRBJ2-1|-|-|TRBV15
CATSRDLELAQFF
TGTGCCACCAGCAGAGATCTCGAGCTAGCTCAGTTCTTC
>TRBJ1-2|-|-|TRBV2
CASSVRQTIYGYTF
TGTGCCAGCAGTGTCCGACAGACGATCTATGGCTACACCTTC
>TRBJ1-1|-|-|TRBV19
CASSMDSDPGEEAFF
TGTGCCAGTAGTATGGACTCCGACCCCGGTGAAGAAGCTTTCTTT
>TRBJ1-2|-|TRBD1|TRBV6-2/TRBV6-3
CATTTGASYGYTF
TGTGCCACCACGACAGGGGCGTCCTATGGCTACACCTTC
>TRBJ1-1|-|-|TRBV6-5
CASSYSPGMNTEAFF
TGTGCCAGCAGTTACTCGCCAGGGATGAACACTGAAGCTTTCTTT
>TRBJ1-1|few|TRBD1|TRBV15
CATSRDPPGGLNTEAFF
TGTGCCACCAGCAGAGATCCGCCAGGGGGCTTGAACACTGAAGCTTTCTTT
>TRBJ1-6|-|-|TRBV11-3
CASSLVRSGSPLHF
TGTGCCAGCAGCTTAGTTCGGTCCGGTTCACCCCTCCACTTT
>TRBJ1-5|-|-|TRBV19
CATQPVQGGQPQHF
TGTGCCACCCAACCGGTGCAGGGCGGTCAGCCCCAGCATTTT
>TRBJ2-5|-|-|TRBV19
CASSIGGGQGWETQYF
TGTGCCAGTAGTATAGGTGGAGGGCAGGGTTGGGAGACCCAGTACTTC
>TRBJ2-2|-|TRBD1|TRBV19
CASSRGTGTGELFF
TGTGCCAGTAGTAGAGGGACAGGGACCGGGGAGCTGTTTTTT
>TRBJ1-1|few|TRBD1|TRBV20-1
CSARIPGTGLMNTEAFF
TGCAGTGCTAGAATCCCCGGGACAGGGCTTATGAACACTGAAGCTTTCTTT
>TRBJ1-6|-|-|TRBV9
CASSVVGSPLHF
TGTGCCAGCAGCGTAGTAGGTTCACCCCTCCACTTT
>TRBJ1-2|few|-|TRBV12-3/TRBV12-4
CASNRPGSSYGYTF
TGTGCCAGCAATAGACCAGGGTCTTCCTATGGCTACACCTTC
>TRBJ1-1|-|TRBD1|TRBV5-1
CASSLDTGQGQAFF
TGCGCCAGCAGCTTGGACACCGGACAGGGTCAAGCTTTCTTT
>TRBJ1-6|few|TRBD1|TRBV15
CATSSDRVGSPLHF
TGTGCCACCAGCAGTGACAGGGTAGGGTCACCCCTCCACTTT
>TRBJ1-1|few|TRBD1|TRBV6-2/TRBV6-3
CASNNLGADRGRNEAFF
TGTGCCAGCAACAACTTAGGAGCGGACAGGGGGAGAAATGAAGCTTTCTTT
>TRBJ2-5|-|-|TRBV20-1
CSVGQVGVGETQYF
TGCAGTGTGGGTCAAGTAGGGGTGGGAGAGACCCAGTACTTC
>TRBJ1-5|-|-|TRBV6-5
CASSYSVRDKTYNQPQHF
TGTGCCAGCAGTTACTCGGTTAGGGACAAAACTTACAATCAGCCCCAGCATTTT
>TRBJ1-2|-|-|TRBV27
CASSPRLWANYGYTF
TGTGCCAGCAGTCCCCGGTTATGGGCTAACTATGGCTACACCTTC
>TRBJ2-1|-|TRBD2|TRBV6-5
CASSYSTGGHSYNEQFF
TGTGCCAGCAGTTACTCGACGGGGGGGCATTCCTACAATGAGCAGTTCTTC
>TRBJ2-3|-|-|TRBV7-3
CASSYGQNTDTQYF
TGTGCCAGCAGCTACGGACAGAACACAGATACGCAGTATTTT
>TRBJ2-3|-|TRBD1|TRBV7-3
CASSLTPPGGFQDTQYF
TGTGCCAGCAGCTTAACTCCCCCAGGGGGCTTTCAAGATACGCAGTATTTT
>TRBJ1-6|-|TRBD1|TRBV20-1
CSAIGTGNSPLHF
TGCAGTGCTATAGGGACAGGGAATTCACCCCTCCACTTT
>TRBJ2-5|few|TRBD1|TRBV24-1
CATSGRDSRSETQYF
TGTGCCACCAGTGGTAGGGACAGCCGATCGGAGACCCAGTACTTC
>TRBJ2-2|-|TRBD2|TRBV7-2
CASRSDWGGTGELFF
TGTGCCAGCAGGTCCGACTGGGGGGGCACCGGGGAGCTGTTTTTT
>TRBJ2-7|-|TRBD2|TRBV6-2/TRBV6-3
CASSRGVGEQYF
TGTGCCAGCAGTCGGGGGGTAGGCGAGCAGTACTTC
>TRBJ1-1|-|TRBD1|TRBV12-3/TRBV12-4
CASSLRTGSNTEAFF
TGTGCCAGCAGTCTCCGGACAGGATCGAACACTGAAGCTTTCTTT
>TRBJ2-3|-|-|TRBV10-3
CAIRSPAEDTDTQYF
TGTGCCATCAGGAGCCCGGCAGAAGACACAGATACGCAGTATTTT
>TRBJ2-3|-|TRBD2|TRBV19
CASSIGLAGGRSPQYF
TGTGCCAGTAGTATTGGACTAGCGGGAGGCCGCTCTCCGCAGTATTTT
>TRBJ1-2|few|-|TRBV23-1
CASSHRDSPGRGYTF
TGCGCCAGCAGTCATCGTGACAGCCCCGGACGTGGCTACACCTTC
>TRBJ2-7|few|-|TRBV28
CASTPGATGTYEQYF
TGTGCCAGCACCCCGGGGGCGACAGGGACCTACGAGCAGTACTTC
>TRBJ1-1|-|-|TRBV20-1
CSTSVGPNTEAFF
TGCAGTACTAGTGTGGGTCCTAACACTGAAGCTTTCTTT